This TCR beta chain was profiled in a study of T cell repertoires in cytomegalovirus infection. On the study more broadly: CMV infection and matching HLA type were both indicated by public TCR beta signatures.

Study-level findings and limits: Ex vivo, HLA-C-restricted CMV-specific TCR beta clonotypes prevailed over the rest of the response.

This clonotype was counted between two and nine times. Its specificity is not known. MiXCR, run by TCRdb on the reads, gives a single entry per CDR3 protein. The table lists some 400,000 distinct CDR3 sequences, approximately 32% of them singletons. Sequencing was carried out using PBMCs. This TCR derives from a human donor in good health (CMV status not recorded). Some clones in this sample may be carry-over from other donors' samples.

CDR3 loop: CASSNHPPTGGVSGEQFF. In DNA form, the CDR3 reads TGTGCCAGCAGCAACCACCCCCCTACAGGGGGGGTATCGGGTGAGCAGTTCTTC. The chain employs TRBV11-3 and TRBJ2-1, with TRBD1 as a possible D gene (8 bases). Germline V lookup: CDR1 SGHNT, CDR2 YENEEA. The CDR3 is 18 amino acids. V was cut by 5 bases and J by 9 bases, with 29 bases left in between.